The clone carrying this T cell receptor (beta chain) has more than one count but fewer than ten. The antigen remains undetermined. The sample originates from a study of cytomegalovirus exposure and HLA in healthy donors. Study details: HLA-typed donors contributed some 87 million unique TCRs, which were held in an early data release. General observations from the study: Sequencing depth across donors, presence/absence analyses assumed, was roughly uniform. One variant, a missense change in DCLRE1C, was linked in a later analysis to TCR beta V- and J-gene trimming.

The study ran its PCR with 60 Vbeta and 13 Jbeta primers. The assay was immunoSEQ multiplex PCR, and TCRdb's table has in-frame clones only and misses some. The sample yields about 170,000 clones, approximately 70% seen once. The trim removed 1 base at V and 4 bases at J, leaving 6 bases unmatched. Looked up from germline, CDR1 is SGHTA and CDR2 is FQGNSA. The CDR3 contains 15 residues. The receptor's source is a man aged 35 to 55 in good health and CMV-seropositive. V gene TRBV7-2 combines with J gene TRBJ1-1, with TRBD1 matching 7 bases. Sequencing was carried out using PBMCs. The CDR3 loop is CASSLVGRGSTEAFF. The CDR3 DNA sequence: TGTGCCAGCAGCTTAGTGGGCAGGGGGAGCACTGAAGCTTTCTTT.